This TCR beta chain was retrieved from a study of shared clonotypes between healthy human individuals. Positive CCR7 selection of CD45RO-negative cells yielded the naive CD8 cells, and terminally differentiated effector memory CD45RA+ cells were excluded. About this clone itself: Other DNA sequences within the sample encode an identical CDR3.

The method was immunoSEQ multiplex PCR; TCRdb's version includes in-frame clones alone and lacks a portion of them. The table records around 1.9 million clones, 85% to 95% of them present only once. Sequencing input: naive CD8+ T cells from PBMCs. This TCR derives from a young man in good health. Some clones in this sample may be carry-over from other donors' samples.

The CDR3 loop reads CASRTGGTGELFF. The CDR3 region has the DNA TGTGCCAGCAGGACAGGCGGAACCGGGGAGCTGTTTTTT. V usage is TRBV27 and J usage is TRBJ2-2; weak D call: TRBD1 (6 bases). The germline V gene encodes CDR1 MNHEY and CDR2 SMNVEV (reference sequence). The CDR3 loop spans 13 amino acids. Trimming cost V 6 bases and J 5 bases, with 10 bases left between them.